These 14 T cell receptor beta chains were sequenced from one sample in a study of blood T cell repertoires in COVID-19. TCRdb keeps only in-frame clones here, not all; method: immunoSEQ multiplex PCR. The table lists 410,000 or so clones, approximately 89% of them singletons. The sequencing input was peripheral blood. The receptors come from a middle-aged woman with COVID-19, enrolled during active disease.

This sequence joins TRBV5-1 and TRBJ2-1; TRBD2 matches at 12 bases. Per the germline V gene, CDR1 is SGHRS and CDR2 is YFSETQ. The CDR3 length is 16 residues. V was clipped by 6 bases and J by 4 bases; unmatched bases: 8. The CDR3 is CASIPAGTSGYNEQFF. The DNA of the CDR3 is TGCGCCAGCATCCCGGCCGGGACTAGCGGGTACAATGAGCAGTTCTTC.

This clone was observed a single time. CDR3 in DNA: TGTGCCATTAAGACAGACTATGGCTACACCTTC. Residues: CAIKTDYGYTF. This sequence joins TRBV19 and TRBJ1-2, with a possible D match to TRBD1 (5 bases). The CDR3 consists of 11 residues. Germline loops: CDR1 LNHDA, CDR2 SQIVND (reference sequence). Trimming left V 10 bases short and J 3 bases short, with 9 bases between.

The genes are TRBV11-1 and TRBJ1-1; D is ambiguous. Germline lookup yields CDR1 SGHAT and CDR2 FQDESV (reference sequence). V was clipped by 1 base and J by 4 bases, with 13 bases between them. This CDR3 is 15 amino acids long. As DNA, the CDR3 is TGTGCCAGCAGCTTAGATTCCCGGGATCCCACTGAAGCTTTCTTT. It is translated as CASSLDSRDPTEAFF.

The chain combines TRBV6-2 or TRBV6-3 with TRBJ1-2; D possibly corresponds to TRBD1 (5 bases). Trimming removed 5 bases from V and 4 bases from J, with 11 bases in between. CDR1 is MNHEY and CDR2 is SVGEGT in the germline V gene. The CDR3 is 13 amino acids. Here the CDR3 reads CASSSDRSYGYTF. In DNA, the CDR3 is TGTGCCAGCAGTAGTGACAGAAGCTATGGCTACACCTTC.

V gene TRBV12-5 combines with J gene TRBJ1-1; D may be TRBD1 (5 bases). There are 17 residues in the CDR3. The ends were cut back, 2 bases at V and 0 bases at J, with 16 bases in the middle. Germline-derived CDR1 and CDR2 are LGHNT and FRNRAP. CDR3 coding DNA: TGTGCTAGTGGTTTGACAAACAGGATTCCTGTGAACACTGAAGCTTTCTTT. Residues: CASGLTNRIPVNTEAFF.

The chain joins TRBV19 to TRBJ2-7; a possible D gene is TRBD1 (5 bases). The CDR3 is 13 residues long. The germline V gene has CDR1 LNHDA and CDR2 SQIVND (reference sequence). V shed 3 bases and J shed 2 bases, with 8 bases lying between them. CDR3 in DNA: TGTGCCAGTAGTATCACAGGAACCTACGAGCAGTACTTC. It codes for CASSITGTYEQYF.

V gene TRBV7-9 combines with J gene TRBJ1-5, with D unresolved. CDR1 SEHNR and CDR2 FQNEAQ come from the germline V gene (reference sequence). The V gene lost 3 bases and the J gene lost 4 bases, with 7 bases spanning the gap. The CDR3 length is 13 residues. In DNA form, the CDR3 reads TGTGCCAGCAGCTTGGGCCTAAATCAGCCCCAGCATTTT. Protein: CASSLGLNQPQHF.

DNA for the CDR3: TGTGCCAGCAACTCAGGAGGCAGGTCAGACACTGAAGCTTTCTTT. It is translated as CASNSGGRSDTEAFF. The chain uses TRBV7-2 and TRBJ1-1; D unresolved. Between the trimmed V and J ends, which lost 7 bases and 3 bases, there was a span of 18 bases. There are 15 residues in the CDR3. Germline lookup yields CDR1 SGHTA and CDR2 FQGNSA.

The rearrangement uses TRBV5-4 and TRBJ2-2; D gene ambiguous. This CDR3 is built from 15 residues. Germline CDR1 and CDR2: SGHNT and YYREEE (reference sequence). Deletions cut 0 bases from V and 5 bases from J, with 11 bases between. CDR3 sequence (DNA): TGTGCCAGCAGCTTGGGTGGAGAATGGACCGGGGAGCTGTTTTTT. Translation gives CASSLGGEWTGELFF.

The CDR3 sequence: CASSLAGGGIYGYTF. The CDR3 DNA is TGTGCCAGCAGCTTGGCAGGGGGCGGGATCTATGGCTACACCTTC. The gene calls are TRBV5-5 and TRBJ1-2; 8 bases map to TRBD1. There are 15 residues in the CDR3. The V gene end was trimmed by 0 bases and the J gene end by 4 bases; junction bases not matched to a gene: 5. Germline V lookup: CDR1 SGHKS, CDR2 YYEKEE (reference sequence).

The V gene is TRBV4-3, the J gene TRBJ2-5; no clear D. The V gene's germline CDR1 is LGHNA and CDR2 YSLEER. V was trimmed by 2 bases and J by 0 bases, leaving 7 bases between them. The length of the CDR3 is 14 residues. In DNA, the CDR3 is TGCGCCAGCAGCCAACCTCGGTACCAAGAGACCCAGTACTTC. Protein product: CASSQPRYQETQYF.

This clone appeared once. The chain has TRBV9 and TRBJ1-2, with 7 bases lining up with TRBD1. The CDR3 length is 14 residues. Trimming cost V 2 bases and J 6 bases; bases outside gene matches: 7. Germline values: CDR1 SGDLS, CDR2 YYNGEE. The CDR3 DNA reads TGTGCCAGCAGCGTCGGACAGGTCTTTAATGGCTACACCTTC. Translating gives CASSVGQVFNGYTF. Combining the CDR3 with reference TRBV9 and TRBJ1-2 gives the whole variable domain DSGVTQTPKHLITATGQRVTLRCSPRSGDLSVYWYQQSLDQGLQFLIQYYNGEERAKGNILERFSAQQFPDLHSELNLSSLELGDSALYFCASSVGQVFNGYTFGSGTRLTVV.

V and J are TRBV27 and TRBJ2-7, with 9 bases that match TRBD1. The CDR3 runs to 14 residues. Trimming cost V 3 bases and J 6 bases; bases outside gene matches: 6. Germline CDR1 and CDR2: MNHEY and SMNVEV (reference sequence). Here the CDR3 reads CASSFQGTGLEQYF. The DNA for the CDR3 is TGTGCCAGCAGTTTCCAAGGGACAGGGCTCGAGCAGTACTTC.

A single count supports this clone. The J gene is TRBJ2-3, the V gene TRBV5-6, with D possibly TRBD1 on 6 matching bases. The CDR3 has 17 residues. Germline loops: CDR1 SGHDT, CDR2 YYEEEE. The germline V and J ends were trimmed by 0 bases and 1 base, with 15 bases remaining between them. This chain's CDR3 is CASSLDLSAGGTDTQYF. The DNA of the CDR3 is TGTGCCAGCAGCTTGGATCTATCGGCAGGGGGCACAGATACGCAGTATTTT.